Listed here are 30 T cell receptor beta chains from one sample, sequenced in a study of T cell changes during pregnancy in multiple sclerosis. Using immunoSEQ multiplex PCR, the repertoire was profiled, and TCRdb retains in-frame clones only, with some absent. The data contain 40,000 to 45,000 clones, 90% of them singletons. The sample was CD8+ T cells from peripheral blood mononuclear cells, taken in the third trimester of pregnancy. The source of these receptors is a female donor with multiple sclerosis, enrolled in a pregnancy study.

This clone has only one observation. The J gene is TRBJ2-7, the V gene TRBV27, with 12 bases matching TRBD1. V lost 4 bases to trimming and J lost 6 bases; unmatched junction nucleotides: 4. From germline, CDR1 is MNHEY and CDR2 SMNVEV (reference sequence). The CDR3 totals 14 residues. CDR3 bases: TGTGCCAGCAGTTGGGACAGGGGGCCCGGCGAGCAGTACTTC. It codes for CASSWDRGPGEQYF.

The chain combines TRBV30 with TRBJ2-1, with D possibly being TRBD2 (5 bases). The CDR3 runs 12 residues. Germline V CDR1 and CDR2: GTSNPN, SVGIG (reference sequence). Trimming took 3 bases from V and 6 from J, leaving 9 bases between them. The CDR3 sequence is CAWSPGINEQFF. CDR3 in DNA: TGTGCCTGGAGCCCCGGGATCAATGAGCAGTTCTTC.

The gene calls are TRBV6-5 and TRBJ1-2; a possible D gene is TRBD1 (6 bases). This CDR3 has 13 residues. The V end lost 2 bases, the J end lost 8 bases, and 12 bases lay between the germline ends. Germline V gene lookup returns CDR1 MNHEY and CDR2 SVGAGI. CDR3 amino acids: CASSYPEQGGYTF. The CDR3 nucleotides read TGTGCCAGCAGTTACCCAGAACAGGGAGGCTACACCTTC.

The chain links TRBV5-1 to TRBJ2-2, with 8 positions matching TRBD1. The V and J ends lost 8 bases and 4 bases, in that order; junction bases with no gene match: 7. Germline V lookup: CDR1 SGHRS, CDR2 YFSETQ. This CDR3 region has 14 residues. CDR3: CASRQGTITGELFF. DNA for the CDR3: TGCGCCAGTCGACAGGGGACGATCACCGGGGAGCTGTTTTTT.

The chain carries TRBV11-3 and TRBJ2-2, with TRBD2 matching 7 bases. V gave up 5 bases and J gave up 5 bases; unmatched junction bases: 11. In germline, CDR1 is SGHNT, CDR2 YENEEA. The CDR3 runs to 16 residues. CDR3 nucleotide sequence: TGTGCCAGCAGCCCCCCCGGTGCGGGAGTAACCGGGGAGCTGTTTTTT. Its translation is CASSPPGAGVTGELFF.

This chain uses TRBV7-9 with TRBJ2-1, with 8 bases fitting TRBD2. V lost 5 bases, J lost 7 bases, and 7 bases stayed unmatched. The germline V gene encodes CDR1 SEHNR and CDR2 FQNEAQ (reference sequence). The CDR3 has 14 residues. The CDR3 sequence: CASSVAAGGNEQFF. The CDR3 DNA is TGTGCCAGCAGCGTCGCCGCGGGGGGAAATGAGCAGTTCTTC. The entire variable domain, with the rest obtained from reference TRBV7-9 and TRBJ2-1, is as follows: DTGVSQNPRHKITKRGQNVTFRCDPISEHNRLYWYRQTLGQGPEFLTYFQNEAQLEKSRLLSDRFSAERPKGSFSTLEIQRTEQGDSAMYLCASSVAAGGNEQFFGPGTRLTVL.

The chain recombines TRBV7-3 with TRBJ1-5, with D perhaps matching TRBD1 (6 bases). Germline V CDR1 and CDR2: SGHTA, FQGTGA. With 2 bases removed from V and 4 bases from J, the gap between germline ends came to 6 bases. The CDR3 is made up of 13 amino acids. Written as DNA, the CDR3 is TGTGCCAGCAGCTTAGACAGGAATCAGCCCCAGCATTTT. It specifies CASSLDRNQPQHF.

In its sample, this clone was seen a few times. The CDR3 region is CASSTPAGANTEAFF. CDR3 in DNA: TGTGCCAGCAGTACCCCAGCAGGGGCAAACACTGAAGCTTTCTTT. The rearrangement links TRBV6-6 to TRBJ1-1; the D gene is possibly TRBD1 (6 bases). CDR3 length equals 15 residues. Germline V gene data show CDR1 as MNHNY and CDR2 as SVGAGI (reference sequence). Trimming removed 5 bases from V and 2 bases from J, with 15 bases in between.

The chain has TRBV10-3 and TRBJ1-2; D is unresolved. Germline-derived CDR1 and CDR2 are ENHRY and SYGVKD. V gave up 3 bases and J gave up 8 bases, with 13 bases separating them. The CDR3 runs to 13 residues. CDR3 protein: CAISEPDARGYTF. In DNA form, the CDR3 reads TGTGCCATCAGTGAACCCGACGCCAGGGGCTACACCTTC.

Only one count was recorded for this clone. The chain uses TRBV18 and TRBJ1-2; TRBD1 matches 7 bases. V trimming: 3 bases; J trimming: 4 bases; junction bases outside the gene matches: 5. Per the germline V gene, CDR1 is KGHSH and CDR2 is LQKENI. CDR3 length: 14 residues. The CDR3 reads CASSPPGQSYGYTF. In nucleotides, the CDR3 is TGTGCCAGCTCACCTCCGGGACAGAGCTATGGCTACACCTTC.

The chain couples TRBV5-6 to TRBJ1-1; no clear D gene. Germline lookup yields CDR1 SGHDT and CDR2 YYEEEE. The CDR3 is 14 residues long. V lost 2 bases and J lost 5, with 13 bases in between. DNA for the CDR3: TGTGCCAGCAGCTTAGTCGCCCTATTGACTGAAGCTTTCTTT. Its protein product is CASSLVALLTEAFF.

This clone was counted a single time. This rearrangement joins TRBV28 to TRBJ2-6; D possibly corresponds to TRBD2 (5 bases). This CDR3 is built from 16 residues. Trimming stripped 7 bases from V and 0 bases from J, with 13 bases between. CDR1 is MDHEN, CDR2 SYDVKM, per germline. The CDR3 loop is CASIARPSSGANVLTF. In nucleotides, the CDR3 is TGTGCCAGCATAGCGAGGCCTAGCTCTGGGGCCAACGTCCTGACTTTC.

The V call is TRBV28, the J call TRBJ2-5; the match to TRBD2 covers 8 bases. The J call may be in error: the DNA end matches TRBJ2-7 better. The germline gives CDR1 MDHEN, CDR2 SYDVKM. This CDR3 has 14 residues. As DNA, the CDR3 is TGTGCCAGCAGTTCGACGGGAGGGCCCCACGAGCAGTACTTC. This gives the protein CASSSTGGPHEQYF.

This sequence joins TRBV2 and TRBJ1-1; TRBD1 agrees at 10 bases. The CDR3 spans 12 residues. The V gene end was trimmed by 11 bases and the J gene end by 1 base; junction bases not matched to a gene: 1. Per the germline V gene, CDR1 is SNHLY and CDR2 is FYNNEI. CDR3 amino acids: CADRGPNTEAFF. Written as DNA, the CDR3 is TGTGCCGACAGGGGGCCGAACACTGAAGCTTTCTTT.

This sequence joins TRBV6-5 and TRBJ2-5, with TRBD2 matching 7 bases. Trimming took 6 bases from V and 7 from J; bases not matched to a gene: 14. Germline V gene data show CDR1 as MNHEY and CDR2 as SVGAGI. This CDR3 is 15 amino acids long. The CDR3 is CASSSRAGVTGTQYF. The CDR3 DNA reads TGTGCCAGCAGCTCACGCGCGGGGGTAACAGGGACCCAGTACTTC.

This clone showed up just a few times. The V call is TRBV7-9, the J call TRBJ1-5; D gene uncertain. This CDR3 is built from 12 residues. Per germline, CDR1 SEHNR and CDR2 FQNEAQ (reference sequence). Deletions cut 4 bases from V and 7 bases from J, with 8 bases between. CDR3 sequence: CASSSPLQPQHF. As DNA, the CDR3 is TGTGCCAGCAGCTCCCCGTTACAGCCCCAGCATTTT.

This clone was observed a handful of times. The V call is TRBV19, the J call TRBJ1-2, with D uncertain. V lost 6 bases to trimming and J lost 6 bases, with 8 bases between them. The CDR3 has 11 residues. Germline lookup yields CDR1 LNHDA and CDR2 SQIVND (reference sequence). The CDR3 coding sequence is TGTGCCAGTAGATCCGGAGATGGCTACACCTTC. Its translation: CASRSGDGYTF.

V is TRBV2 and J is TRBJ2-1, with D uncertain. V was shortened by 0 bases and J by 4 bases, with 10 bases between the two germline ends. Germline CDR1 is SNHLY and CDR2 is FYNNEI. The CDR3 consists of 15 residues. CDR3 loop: CASSEAVAEYNEQFF. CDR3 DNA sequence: TGTGCCAGCAGTGAAGCGGTAGCCGAATACAATGAGCAGTTCTTC.

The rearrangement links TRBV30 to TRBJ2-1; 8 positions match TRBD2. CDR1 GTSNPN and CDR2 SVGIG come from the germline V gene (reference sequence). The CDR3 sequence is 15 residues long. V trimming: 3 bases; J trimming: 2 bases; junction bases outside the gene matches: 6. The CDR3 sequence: CAWSYGAGAYNEQFF. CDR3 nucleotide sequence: TGTGCCTGGAGCTACGGAGCGGGGGCCTACAATGAGCAGTTCTTC.

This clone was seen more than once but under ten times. The CDR3 nucleotides are TGTGCCACCAGCAGAGCACCTCGGGGGAACACTGAAGCTTTCTTT. It specifies CATSRAPRGNTEAFF. The V gene is TRBV15, the J gene TRBJ1-1; no reliable D call. The CDR3 is 15 residues long. Trimming cost V 1 base and J 1 base, with 10 bases left between them. CDR1 and CDR2 (germline): LNHNV, YYDKDF (reference sequence).

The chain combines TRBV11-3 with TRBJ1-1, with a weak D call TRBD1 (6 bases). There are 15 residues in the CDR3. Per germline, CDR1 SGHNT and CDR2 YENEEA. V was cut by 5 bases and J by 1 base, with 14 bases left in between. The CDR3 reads CASSPTKTGNTEAFF. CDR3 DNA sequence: TGTGCCAGCAGCCCCACCAAGACAGGGAACACTGAAGCTTTCTTT.

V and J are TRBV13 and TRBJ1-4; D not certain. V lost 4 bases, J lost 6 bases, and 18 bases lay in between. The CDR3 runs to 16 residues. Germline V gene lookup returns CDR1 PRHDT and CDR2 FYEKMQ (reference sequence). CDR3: CASSSSIDWRDEKLFF. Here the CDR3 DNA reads TGTGCCAGCAGCTCCTCTATCGACTGGAGGGATGAAAAACTGTTTTTT.

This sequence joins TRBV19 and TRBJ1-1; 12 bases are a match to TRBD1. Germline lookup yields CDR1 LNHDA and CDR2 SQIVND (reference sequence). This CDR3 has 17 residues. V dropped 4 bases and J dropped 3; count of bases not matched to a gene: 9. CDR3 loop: CASSTRGQGALDTEAFF. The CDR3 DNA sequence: TGTGCCAGTAGTACTCGGGGACAGGGGGCCCTTGACACTGAAGCTTTCTTT.

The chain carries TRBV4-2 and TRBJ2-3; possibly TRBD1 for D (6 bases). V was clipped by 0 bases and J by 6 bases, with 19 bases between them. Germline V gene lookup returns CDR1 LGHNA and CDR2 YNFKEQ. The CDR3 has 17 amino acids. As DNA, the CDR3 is TGTGCCAGCAGCCAAGAGAGTAGGACAGTTGCCGAGGATACGCAGTATTTT. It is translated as CASSQESRTVAEDTQYF.

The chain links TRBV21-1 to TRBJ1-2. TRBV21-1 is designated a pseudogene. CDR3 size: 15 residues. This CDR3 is CASSTNAGREDGYTF. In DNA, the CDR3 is TGTGCCAGCAGCACGAACGCGGGACGCGAAGATGGCTACACCTTC.

In nucleotides, the CDR3 is TGTGCCAGCAGCCCCGCCCAGGGGGAGAACACTGAAGCTTTCTTT. Residues: CASSPAQGENTEAFF. The gene calls are TRBV13 and TRBJ1-1; 7 bases agree with TRBD1. Trimming removed 5 bases from V and 1 base from J; junction bases left unmatched: 7. In germline, CDR1 is PRHDT, CDR2 FYEKMQ (reference sequence). CDR3 size: 15 residues. The entire variable domain, with the rest obtained from reference TRBV13 and TRBJ1-1, is as follows: AAGVIQSPRHLIKEKRETATLKCYPIPRHDTVYWYQQGPGQDPQFLISFYEKMQSDKGSIPDRFSAQQFSDYHSELNMSSLELGDSALYFCASSPAQGENTEAFFGQGTRLTVV.

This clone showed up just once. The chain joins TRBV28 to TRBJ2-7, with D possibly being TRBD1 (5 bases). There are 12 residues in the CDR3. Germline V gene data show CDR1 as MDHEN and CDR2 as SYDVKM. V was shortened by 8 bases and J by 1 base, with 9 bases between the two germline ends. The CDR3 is CASGDSSYEQYF. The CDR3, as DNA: TGTGCCAGCGGCGACAGTTCCTACGAGCAGTACTTC.

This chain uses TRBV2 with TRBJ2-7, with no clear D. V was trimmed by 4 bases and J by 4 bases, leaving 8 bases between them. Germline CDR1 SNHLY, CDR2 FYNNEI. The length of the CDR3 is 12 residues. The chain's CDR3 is CASSGVVYEQYF. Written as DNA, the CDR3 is TGTGCCAGCAGTGGCGTTGTGTACGAGCAGTACTTC.

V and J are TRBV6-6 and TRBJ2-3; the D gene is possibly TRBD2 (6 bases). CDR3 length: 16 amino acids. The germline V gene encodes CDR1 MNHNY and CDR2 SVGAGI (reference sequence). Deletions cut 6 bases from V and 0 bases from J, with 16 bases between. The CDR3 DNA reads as TGTGCCAGCAGCCCGGGACTGTCGTTAAGCACAGATACGCAGTATTTT. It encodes CASSPGLSLSTDTQYF.

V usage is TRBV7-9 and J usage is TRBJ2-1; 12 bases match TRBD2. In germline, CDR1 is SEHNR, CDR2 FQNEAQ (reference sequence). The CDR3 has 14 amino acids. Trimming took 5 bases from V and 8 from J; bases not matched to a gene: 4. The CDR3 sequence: CASSRGLAGYEQFF. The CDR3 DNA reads TGTGCCAGCAGCCGTGGACTAGCGGGATATGAGCAGTTCTTC.